This TCR beta chain was retrieved from a study of blood T cell repertoires in COVID-19. Overall study: The study drew acute and convalescent COVID-19 samples from the United States, Italy and Spain. PBMCs, B-cell-depleted T cells, or T cells provided the cDNA or gDNA that made up the material.

Authors' data handling: The assay estimated nucleated cells by amplifying reference gene primers. Profiled with immunoSEQ multiplex PCR; TCRdb holds only in-frame clones, not every one. That table gives V, J and clone size, and the DNA gave D and trimming. In the table there are around 130,000 clones, about 88% of which are singletons. This receptor was identified in a human donor in a cohort sampled during active COVID-19. Source material: peripheral blood.

The CDR3 DNA reads TGTGCCAGCATCCCCCTCCACCGGGACAGGGGACCAGATGGCAATCAGCCCCAGCATTTT. Translated, it gives CASIPLHRDRGPDGNQPQHF. V and J are TRBV5-5 and TRBJ1-5; 10 bases agree with TRBD1. V was pared by 6 bases and J by 2 bases, with 20 bases of the junction left unmatched. There are 20 residues in the CDR3. From germline, CDR1 is SGHKS and CDR2 YYEKEE (reference sequence).